These 5 T cell receptor beta chains share one sample of origin, sequenced in a study of CD8+ T cells in alopecia areata (dated by TCRdb to the late 2010s). Receptor amplification or capture employed the immunoSEQ multiplex PCR assay. For TCR sequencing, RNA was extracted from every sample and reverse transcribed into cDNA to serve as template. Here the immuneACCESS table is served through TCRdb, limited to in-frame sequences with V and J called. Missing clones are a known gap in these copies; in checked studies unresolved V genes cover under half, and the rest lacks a known reason. Within this sample are 30,000 to 45,000 clones, with 45% to 55% of them counted one time only. In total, the top ten clones hold more than 1.5% of the sample. In five patients from the biomarker study, an additional sort separated CD25+CD127- cells out of the CD4+ cells. Material: CD4+ Tregs sorted from blood. These receptors originate from a human donor with alopecia areata.

The chain carries TRBV18 and TRBJ2-5; maybe TRBD1 (6 bases). The ends were cut back, 2 bases at V and 2 bases at J, with 15 bases in the middle. CDR1 is KGHSH and CDR2 is LQKENI in the germline V gene. CDR3 length: 16 amino acids. CDR3 sequence (DNA): TGTGCCAGCTCACCAAGTCCGCCAGGGGCGCAAGAGACCCAGTACTTC. Its protein product is CASSPSPPGAQETQYF. The full variable domain, with the rest looked up from reference TRBV18 and TRBJ2-5, is NAGVMQNPRHLVRRRGQEARLRCSPMKGHSHVYWYRQLPEEGLKFMVYLQKENIIDESGMPKERFSAEFPKEGPSILRIQQVVRGDSAAYFCASSPSPPGAQETQYFGPGTRLLVL.

V usage is TRBV4-3 and J usage is TRBJ2-1; the D is unclear. The germline V gene encodes CDR1 LGHNA and CDR2 YSLEER. The CDR3 length is 17 residues. V shed 1 base and J shed 0 bases, with 13 bases lying between them. In nucleotides, the CDR3 is TGCGCCAGCAGCCAAGGGGCGGCTGGGAACTCCTACAATGAGCAGTTCTTC. Protein product: CASSQGAAGNSYNEQFF.

The J gene is TRBJ2-1, the V gene TRBV11-2, with TRBD1 identical over 12 bases. Losses at the gene ends were 7 bases for V and 9 bases for J; bases not matched to a gene: 10. This CDR3 comprises 15 residues. CDR1 SGHAT and CDR2 FQNNGV come from the germline V gene. For the CDR3, the DNA is TGTGCCAGCACTCGTAGGGACAGGGGGCAAGGTGAGCAGTTCTTC. It encodes CASTRRDRGQGEQFF.

In its sample, this clone was seen a few times. The chain joins TRBV5-1 to TRBJ2-7; 13 bases are a match to TRBD2. The V and J ends lost 4 bases and 11 bases, in that order; junction bases with no gene match: 9. Germline V gives CDR1 SGHRS, CDR2 YFSETQ. The CDR3 is 14 residues long. The CDR3: CASSIGLAGEWKYF. The CDR3 DNA sequence: TGCGCCAGCAGCATCGGACTAGCGGGAGAATGGAAGTACTTC.

This chain's CDR3 is CASSQDRSRIRLYEQYF. The CDR3 DNA follows: TGTGCCAGCAGCCAAGATCGATCTCGTATACGCCTCTACGAGCAGTACTTC. This rearrangement joins TRBV4-2 to TRBJ2-7; D is unresolved. The germline V gene encodes CDR1 LGHNA and CDR2 YNFKEQ. V gave up 0 bases and J gave up 3 bases, with 18 bases separating them. This CDR3 comprises 17 residues.